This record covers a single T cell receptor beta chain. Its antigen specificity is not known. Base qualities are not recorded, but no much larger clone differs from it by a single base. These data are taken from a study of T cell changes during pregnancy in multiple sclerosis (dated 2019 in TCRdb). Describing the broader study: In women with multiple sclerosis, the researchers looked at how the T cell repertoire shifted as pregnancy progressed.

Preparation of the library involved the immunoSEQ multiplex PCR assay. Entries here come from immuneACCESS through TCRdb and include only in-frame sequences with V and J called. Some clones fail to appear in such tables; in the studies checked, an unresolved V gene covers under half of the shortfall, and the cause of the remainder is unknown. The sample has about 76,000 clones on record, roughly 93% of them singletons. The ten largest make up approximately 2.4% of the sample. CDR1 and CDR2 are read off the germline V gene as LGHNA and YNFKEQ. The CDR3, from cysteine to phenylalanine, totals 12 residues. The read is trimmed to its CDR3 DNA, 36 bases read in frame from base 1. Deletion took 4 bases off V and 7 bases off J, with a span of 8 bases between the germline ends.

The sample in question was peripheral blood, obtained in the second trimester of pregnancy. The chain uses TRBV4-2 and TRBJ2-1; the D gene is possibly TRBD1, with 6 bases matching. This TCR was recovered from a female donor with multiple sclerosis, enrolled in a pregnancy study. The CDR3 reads CASSRDRNEQFF. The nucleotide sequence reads TGTGCCAGCAGCCGCGACAGGAATGAGCAGTTCTTC.